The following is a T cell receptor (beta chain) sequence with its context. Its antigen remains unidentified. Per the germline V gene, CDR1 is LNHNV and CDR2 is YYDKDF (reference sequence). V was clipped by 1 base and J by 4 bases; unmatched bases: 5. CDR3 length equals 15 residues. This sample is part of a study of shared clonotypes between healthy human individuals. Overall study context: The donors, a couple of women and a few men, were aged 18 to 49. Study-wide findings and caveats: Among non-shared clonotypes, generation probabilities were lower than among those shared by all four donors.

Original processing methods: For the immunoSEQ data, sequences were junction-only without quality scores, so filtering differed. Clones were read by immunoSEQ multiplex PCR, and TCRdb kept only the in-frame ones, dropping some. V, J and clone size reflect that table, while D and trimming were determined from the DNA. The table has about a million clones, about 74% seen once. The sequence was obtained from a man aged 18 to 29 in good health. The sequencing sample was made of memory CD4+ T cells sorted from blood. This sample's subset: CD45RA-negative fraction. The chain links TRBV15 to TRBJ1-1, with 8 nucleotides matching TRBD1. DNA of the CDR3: TGTGCCACCAGCAGAGGAAGAACAGGGGGCACTGAAGCTTTCTTT. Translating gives CATSRGRTGGTEAFF.